One and the same sample provided the 21 T cell receptor beta chains below, sequenced in a study of T cells in Graves' hyperthyroidism and ophthalmopathy. The CDR3 regions of TCR beta were amplified from RNA transcripts. The TCR CDR3 was amplified in a first-round RT-PCR using the HTBI primer set. TCRdb processed the multiplex PCR reads anew with MiXCR; each CDR3 protein has one entry. Of about 840,000 distinct CDR3 sequences in the sample, over 35% are singletons; the top ten hold over 8%. Material for sequencing was blood. All receptors come from a man younger than 35 with Graves' hyperthyroidism.

Regarding this clonotype: A much larger clone differs from this one at a single base, so this may be a read error. It is likely a read error, because the conserved phenylalanine at the end of the CDR3 is missing. V is TRBV7-9 and J is TRBJ1-6; D possibly corresponds to TRBD1 (5 bases). The CDR3 has 16 amino acids. The germline CDR1 and CDR2 sequences are SEHNR and FQNEAQ (reference sequence). Between the trimmed V and J ends, which lost 2 bases and 6 bases, there was a span of 14 bases. The CDR3 nucleotides read TGTGCCAGCAGCTTATCCTACGGGGCAGCTAATTCACCCCTCCACCTT. The encoded protein is CASSLSYGAANSPLHL.

This clonotype was seen only a few times. CDR3 coding DNA: TGTGCCAGCAGCTTACACCCAGATTTCCCCTACGAGCAGTACTTC. Translated, it gives CASSLHPDFPYEQYF. The V call is TRBV7-8, the J call TRBJ2-7; unclear D gene. CDR3 length: 15 amino acids. Germline CDR1 and CDR2: SGHVS and FQNEAQ. Trimming left V 2 bases short and J 2 bases short, with 13 bases between.

This clonotype has ten or more counts. The chain employs TRBV2 and TRBJ1-1; TRBD1 matches at 10 bases. V lost 6 bases and J lost 0; bases outside the gene matches: 4. CDR3 length: 15 residues. Germline values: CDR1 SNHLY, CDR2 FYNNEI. CDR3 bases: TGTGCCAGCAGGGGGACAGGGGACTTGAACACTGAAGCTTTCTTT. The encoded protein is CASRGTGDLNTEAFF.

The table lists this clonotype with many counts. The V gene is TRBV5-1, the J gene TRBJ1-1; D gene ambiguous. Germline values: CDR1 SGHRS, CDR2 YFSETQ. The length of the CDR3 is 15 residues. The V end was cut by 0 bases, the J end by 1 base, with 10 bases between. The CDR3 loop is CASSLGHSPNTEAFF. The DNA for the CDR3 is TGCGCCAGCAGCTTGGGGCACAGTCCGAACACTGAAGCTTTCTTT.

The sample holds a few counts of this clonotype. Written as DNA, the CDR3 is TGTGCCAGCAGCTCAGTCAACCCCACGACAGGGGGTGTCGGCTATGGCTACACCTTC. It codes for CASSSVNPTTGGVGYGYTF. This sequence joins TRBV7-9 and TRBJ1-2, with 9 bases aligning to TRBD1. The CDR3 runs to 19 residues. Germline CDR1 reads SEHNR; CDR2 reads FQNEAQ (reference sequence). The V and J ends lost 4 bases and 4 bases, in that order; junction bases with no gene match: 19.

The chain recombines TRBV29-1 with TRBJ2-7; TRBD1 agrees at 7 bases. This CDR3 is 13 amino acids long. Germline-derived CDR1 and CDR2 are SQVTM and ANQGSEA. With 4 bases clipped from V and 6 bases from J, the junction kept 9 bases outside the gene matches. CDR3 protein: CSVGGNRGGEQYF. DNA for the CDR3: TGCAGCGTTGGGGGGAACAGGGGTGGCGAGCAGTACTTC.

CDR3 sequence: CSASTGDLSEQYF. DNA of the CDR3: TGCAGCGCCTCGACAGGGGACCTATCCGAGCAGTACTTC. The chain combines TRBV29-1 with TRBJ2-7; 8 bases map to TRBD1. J was trimmed by 6 bases and V by 7 bases; bases with no gene match: 11. Germline CDR1 is SQVTM and CDR2 is ANQGSEA. The CDR3 length is 13 residues.

The chain has TRBV4-1 and TRBJ2-6; D is unresolved. Germline lookup yields CDR1 MGHRA and CDR2 YSYEKL. The CDR3 contains 13 residues. V was cut by 2 bases and J by 4 bases, with 3 bases left in between. CDR3 nucleotides: TGCGCCAGCAGCCAACCAGGGGCCAACGTCCTGACTTTC. It yields the protein CASSQPGANVLTF.

This clonotype was seen only a few times. This sequence joins TRBV29-1 and TRBJ2-3; TRBD2 might be the D (6 bases). The CDR3 contains 12 residues. V gave up 6 bases and J gave up 4 bases, with 11 bases separating them. Germline-derived CDR1 and CDR2 are SQVTM and ANQGSEA. The CDR3 DNA sequence: TGCAGCGTAGGAGGGATCCCAGATACGCAGTATTTT. It encodes CSVGGIPDTQYF.

The CDR3 bases are TGTGCCAGCAGTTACCCAACAGGCGCCATGAACACTGAAGCTTTCTTT. This gives the protein CASSYPTGAMNTEAFF. V is TRBV6-5 and J is TRBJ1-1; maybe TRBD1 (5 bases). V was pared by 2 bases and J by 0 bases, with 13 bases between. Germline CDR1 is MNHEY and CDR2 is SVGAGI. The CDR3 is 16 residues long.

This clonotype was seen a handful of times. This chain links TRBV5-4 with TRBJ2-2; TRBD1 agrees at 7 bases. The V and J ends lost 0 bases and 1 base, in that order; junction bases with no gene match: 6. The germline CDR1 and CDR2 sequences are SGHNT and YYREEE (reference sequence). This CDR3 is built from 17 residues. CDR3 in DNA: TGTGCCAGCAGCTTGGAGGGGGCAGGGTTGAACACCGGGGAGCTGTTTTTT. Protein: CASSLEGAGLNTGELFF. Using reference TRBV5-4 and TRBJ2-2 for the parts outside the CDR3, the full variable domain is ETGVTQSPTHLIKTRGQQVTLRCSSQSGHNTVSWYQQALGQGPQFIFQYYREEENGRGNFPPRFSGLQFPNYSSELNVNALELDDSALYLCASSLEGAGLNTGELFFGEGSRLTVL.

In this sample, this clonotype turned up a few times. The V call is TRBV5-1, the J call TRBJ1-5, with D possibly TRBD1 on 5 matching bases. Deletions cut 0 bases from V and 5 bases from J, with 9 bases between. CDR1 and CDR2 (germline): SGHRS, YFSETQ. The CDR3 is made up of 14 amino acids. This CDR3 reads CASSLGGTDQPQHF. The CDR3 DNA is TGCGCCAGCAGCTTGGGGGGCACCGATCAGCCCCAGCATTTT.

The chain couples TRBV12-3 or TRBV12-4 to TRBJ2-7, with 8 bases identical to TRBD1. This CDR3 is built from 10 residues. The trim removed 4 bases at V and 12 bases at J, leaving 2 bases unmatched. The CDR3 nucleotides read TGTGCCAGCAGTTACGGGACAGGGTACTTC. This encodes CASSYGTGYF.

This clonotype was counted many times. This chain links TRBV2 with TRBJ1-1; 7 bases align to TRBD1. CDR1 and CDR2 from the germline V gene are SNHLY and FYNNEI. This CDR3 contains 13 residues. The V segment lost 6 bases and the J segment 2 bases; nucleotides outside the gene matches: 3. The CDR3 DNA reads TGTGCCAGCAGGACAGGGTTCAACACTGAAGCTTTCTTT. Translated: CASRTGFNTEAFF.

V and J are TRBV7-3 and TRBJ2-2, with 8 positions matching TRBD2. Germline V gene sequence: CDR1 SGHTA, CDR2 FQGTGA. The CDR3 runs 16 residues. Trimming cost V 8 bases and J 1 base; bases outside gene matches: 9. DNA of the CDR3: TGTGCCAGCCTTCAAGCGGGAGCCCAGAACACCGGGGAGCTGTTTTTT. It encodes CASLQAGAQNTGELFF. Based on the CDR3 plus reference TRBV7-3 and TRBJ2-2, the full variable domain is GAGVSQTPSNKVTEKGKYVELRCDPISGHTALYWYRQSLGQGPEFLIYFQGTGAADDSGLPNDRFFAVRPEGSVSTLKIQRTERGDSAVYLCASLQAGAQNTGELFFGEGSRLTVL.

V gene TRBV12-3 or TRBV12-4 combines with J gene TRBJ1-1; TRBD1 agrees at 9 bases. With 2 bases clipped from V and 4 bases from J, the junction kept 5 bases outside the gene matches. The CDR3 contains 15 residues. The CDR3 region is CASSLRATGGTEAFF. CDR3 coding DNA: TGTGCCAGCAGTTTAAGGGCGACAGGGGGCACTGAAGCTTTCTTT.

The genes are TRBV19 and TRBJ1-1, with D hard to call. CDR1 is LNHDA and CDR2 is SQIVND in the germline V gene (reference sequence). V lost 10 bases and J 4 bases, leaving 13 bases between the germline ends. The CDR3 is 12 amino acids. Here the CDR3 reads CANISGITEAFF. CDR3 bases: TGTGCCAATATAAGCGGAATCACTGAAGCTTTCTTT.

The chain employs TRBV25-1 and TRBJ2-3; 7 positions agree with TRBD1. V trimming: 4 bases; J trimming: 4 bases; junction bases outside the gene matches: 5. CDR1 is MGHDK, CDR2 SYGVNS, per germline. The CDR3 covers 14 residues. The CDR3 nucleotides read TGTGCCAGCAGTGTACAGGGGATCTCAGATACGCAGTATTTT. The encoded protein is CASSVQGISDTQYF.

At least ten counts were recorded for this clonotype. V is TRBV20-1 and J is TRBJ1-1; TRBD1 might be the D (5 bases). Germline V gives CDR1 DFQATT, CDR2 SNEGSKA (reference sequence). CDR3 length equals 12 residues. The CDR3 loop is CSTLSEGTEAFF. DNA for the CDR3: TGCAGCACCCTCTCGGAGGGGACTGAAGCTTTCTTT.

This clonotype showed up many times. The rearrangement joins TRBV5-5 to TRBJ1-6; D is unclear. Looked up from germline, CDR1 is SGHKS and CDR2 is YYEKEE (reference sequence). The length of the CDR3 is 15 residues. Between the trimmed V and J ends, which lost 4 bases and 9 bases, there was a span of 17 bases. CDR3 loop: CASSLETQSTSPLHF. CDR3 nucleotides: TGTGCCAGCAGCCTAGAGACTCAAAGCACTTCACCCCTCCACTTT.

This clonotype was detected many times. The CDR3 loop is CASSVATGNTEAFF. In DNA, the CDR3 is TGTGCCAGCAGCGTAGCGACGGGGAACACTGAAGCTTTCTTT. V and J are TRBV9 and TRBJ1-1, with D unclear. V was pared by 0 bases and J by 1 base, with 7 bases between. From germline, CDR1 is SGDLS and CDR2 YYNGEE. The CDR3 is made up of 14 amino acids.